Given below is one T cell receptor (beta chain) in context. This sample is part of a study of T cell responses to AZD1222 COVID-19 vaccine. The CDR3 consists of 12 residues. The V gene lost 6 bases and the J gene lost 6 bases, with 10 bases spanning the gap. In germline, CDR1 is LGHDT, CDR2 YNNKEL (reference sequence). Here immunoSEQ multiplex PCR was the method, and the copy in TCRdb shows in-frame clones only, minus some. This sample has about 100,000 clones; about 90% occur once, and the top ten carry under 3%. The material sequenced was peripheral blood, taken 28 days after the second AZD1222 dose. The genes are TRBV3-1 (or the pseudogene TRBV3-2) and TRBJ2-3; D gene unclear. The clonotype originates from an adult who received the AZD1222 COVID-19 vaccine. CDR3 loop: CASSHYPDTQYF. CDR3 in DNA: TGTGCCAGCAGTCACTACCCGGATACGCAGTATTTT.